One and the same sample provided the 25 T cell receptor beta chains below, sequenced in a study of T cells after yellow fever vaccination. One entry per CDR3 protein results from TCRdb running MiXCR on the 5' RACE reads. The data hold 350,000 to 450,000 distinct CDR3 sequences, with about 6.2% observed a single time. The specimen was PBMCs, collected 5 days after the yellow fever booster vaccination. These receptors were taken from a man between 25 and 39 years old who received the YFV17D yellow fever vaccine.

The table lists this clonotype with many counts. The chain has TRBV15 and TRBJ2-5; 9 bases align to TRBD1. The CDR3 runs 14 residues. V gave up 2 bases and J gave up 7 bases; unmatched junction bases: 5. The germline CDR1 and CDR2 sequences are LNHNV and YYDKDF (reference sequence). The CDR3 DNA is TGTGCCACCAGCAGACGGACAGGGGAGGGGACCCAGTACTTC. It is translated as CATSRRTGEGTQYF.

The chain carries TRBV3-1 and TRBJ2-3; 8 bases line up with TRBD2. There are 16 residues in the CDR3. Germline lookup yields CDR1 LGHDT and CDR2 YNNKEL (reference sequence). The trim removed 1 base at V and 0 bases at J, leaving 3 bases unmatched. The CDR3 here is CASSQVAGGSTDTQYF. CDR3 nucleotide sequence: TGTGCCAGCAGCCAAGTCGCGGGAGGCAGCACAGATACGCAGTATTTT.

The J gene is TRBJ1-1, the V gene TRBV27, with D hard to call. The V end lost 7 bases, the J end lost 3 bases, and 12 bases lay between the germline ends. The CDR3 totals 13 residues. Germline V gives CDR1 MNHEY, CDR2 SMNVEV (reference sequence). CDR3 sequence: CASKSGEHTEAFF. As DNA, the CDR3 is TGTGCCAGCAAATCCGGGGAGCACACTGAAGCTTTCTTT.

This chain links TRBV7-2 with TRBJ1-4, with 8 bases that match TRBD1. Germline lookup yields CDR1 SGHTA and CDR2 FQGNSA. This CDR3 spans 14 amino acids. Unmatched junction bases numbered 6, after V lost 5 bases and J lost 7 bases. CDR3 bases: TGTGCCAGCAGCCCTACCAGGGGGCGTGAAAAACTGTTTTTT. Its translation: CASSPTRGREKLFF.

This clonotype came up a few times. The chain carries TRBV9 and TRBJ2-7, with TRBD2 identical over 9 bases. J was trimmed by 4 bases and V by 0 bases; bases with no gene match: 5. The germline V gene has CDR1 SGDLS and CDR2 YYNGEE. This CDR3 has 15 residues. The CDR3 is CASSVAGTSTYEQYF. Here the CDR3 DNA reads TGTGCCAGCAGCGTAGCCGGGACTAGCACATACGAGCAGTACTTC. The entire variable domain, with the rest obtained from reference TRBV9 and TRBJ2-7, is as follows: DSGVTQTPKHLITATGQRVTLRCSPRSGDLSVYWYQQSLDQGLQFLIQYYNGEERAKGNILERFSAQQFPDLHSELNLSSLELGDSALYFCASSVAGTSTYEQYFGPGTRLTVT.

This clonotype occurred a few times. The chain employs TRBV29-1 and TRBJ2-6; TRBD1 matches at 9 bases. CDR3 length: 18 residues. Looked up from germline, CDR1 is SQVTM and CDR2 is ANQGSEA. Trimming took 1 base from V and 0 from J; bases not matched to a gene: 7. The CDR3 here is CSVEGPPGQGSGANVLTF. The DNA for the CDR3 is TGCAGCGTTGAAGGCCCCCCGGGACAGGGCTCTGGGGCCAACGTCCTGACTTTC.

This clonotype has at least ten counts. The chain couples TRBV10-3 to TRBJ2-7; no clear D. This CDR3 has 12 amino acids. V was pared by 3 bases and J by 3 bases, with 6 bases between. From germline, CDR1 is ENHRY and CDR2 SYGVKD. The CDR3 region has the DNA TGTGCCATCAGTGACAAGGGCTACGAGCAGTACTTC. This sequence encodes CAISDKGYEQYF.

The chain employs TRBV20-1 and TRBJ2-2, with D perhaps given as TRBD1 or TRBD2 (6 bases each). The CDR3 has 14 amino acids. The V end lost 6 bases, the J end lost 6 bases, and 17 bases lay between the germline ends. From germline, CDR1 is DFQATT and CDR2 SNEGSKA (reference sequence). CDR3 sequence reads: CSASPGGVSGELFF. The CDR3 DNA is TGCAGTGCAAGTCCCGGGGGCGTTTCCGGGGAGCTGTTTTTT.

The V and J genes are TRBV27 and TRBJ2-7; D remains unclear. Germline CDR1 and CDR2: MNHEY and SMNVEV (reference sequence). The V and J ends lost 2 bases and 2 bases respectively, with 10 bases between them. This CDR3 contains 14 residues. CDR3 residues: CASSLSGPAYEQYF. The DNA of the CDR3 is TGTGCCAGCAGTTTAAGTGGTCCTGCCTACGAGCAGTACTTC.

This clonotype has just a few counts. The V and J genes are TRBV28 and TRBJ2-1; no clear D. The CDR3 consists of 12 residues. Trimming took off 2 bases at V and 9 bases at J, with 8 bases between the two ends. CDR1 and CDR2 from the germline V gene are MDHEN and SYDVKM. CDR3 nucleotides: TGTGCCAGCAGTTTAGTTACAAGTGAGCAGTTCTTC. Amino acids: CASSLVTSEQFF.

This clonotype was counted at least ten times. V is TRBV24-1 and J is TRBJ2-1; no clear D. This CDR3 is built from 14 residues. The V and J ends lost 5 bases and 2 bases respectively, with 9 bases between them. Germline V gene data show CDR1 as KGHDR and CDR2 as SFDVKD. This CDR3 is CATSGGIPYNEQFF. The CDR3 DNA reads TGTGCCACCAGTGGCGGAATACCCTACAATGAGCAGTTCTTC.

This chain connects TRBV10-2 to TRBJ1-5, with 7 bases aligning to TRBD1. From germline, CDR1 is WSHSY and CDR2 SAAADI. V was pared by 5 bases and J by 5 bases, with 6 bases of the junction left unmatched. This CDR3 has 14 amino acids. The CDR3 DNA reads TGCGCCAGCAGTCAACAGGGGAGAGATCAGCCCCAGCATTTT. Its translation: CASSQQGRDQPQHF.

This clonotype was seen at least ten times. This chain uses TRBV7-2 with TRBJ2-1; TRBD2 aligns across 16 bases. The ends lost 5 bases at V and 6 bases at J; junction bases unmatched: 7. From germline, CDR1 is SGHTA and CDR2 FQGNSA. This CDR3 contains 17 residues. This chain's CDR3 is CASSAPGLAGGGNEQFF. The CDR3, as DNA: TGTGCCAGCAGCGCCCCGGGACTAGCGGGAGGGGGCAATGAGCAGTTCTTC.

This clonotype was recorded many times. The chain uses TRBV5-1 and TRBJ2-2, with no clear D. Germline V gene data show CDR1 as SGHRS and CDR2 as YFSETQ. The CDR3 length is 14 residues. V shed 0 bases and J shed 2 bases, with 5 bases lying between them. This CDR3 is CASSLDINTGELFF. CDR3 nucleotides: TGCGCCAGCAGCTTGGACATCAACACCGGGGAGCTGTTTTTT.

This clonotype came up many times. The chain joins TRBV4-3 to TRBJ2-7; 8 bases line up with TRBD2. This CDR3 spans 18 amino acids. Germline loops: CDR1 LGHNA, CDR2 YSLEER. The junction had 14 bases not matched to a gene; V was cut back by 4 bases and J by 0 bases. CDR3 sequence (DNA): TGCGCCAGCAGCCCGGGAGCTGCCACTAGCGGTCTCTCCTACGAGCAGTACTTC. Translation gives CASSPGAATSGLSYEQYF.

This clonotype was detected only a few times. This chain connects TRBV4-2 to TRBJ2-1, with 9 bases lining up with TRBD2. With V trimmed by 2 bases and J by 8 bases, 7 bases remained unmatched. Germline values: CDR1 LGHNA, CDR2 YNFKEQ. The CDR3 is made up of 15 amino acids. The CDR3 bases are TGTGCCAGCAGCCAAATCCCGCGGGGGGGGGATGAGCAGTTCTTC. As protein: CASSQIPRGGDEQFF.

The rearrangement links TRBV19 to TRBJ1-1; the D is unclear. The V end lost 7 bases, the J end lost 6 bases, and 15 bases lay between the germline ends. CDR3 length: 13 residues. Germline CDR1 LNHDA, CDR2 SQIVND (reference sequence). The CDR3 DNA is TGTGCCAGTACGGCCAGGTCGGTTTCTGAAGCTTTCTTT. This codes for CASTARSVSEAFF.

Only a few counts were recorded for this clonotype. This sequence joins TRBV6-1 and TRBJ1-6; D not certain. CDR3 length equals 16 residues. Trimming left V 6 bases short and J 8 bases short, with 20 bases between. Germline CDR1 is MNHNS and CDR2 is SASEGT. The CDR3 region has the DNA TGTGCCAGCAGCCTAAATCTCCAGCAGTGGGATTCACCCCTCCACTTT. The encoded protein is CASSLNLQQWDSPLHF.

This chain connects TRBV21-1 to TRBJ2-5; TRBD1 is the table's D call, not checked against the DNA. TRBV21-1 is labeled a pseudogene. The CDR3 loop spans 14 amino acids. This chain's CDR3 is CASEDRERSETQYF. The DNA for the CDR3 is TGTGCCAGCGAAGACAGGGAGCGATCGGAGACCCAGTACTTC.

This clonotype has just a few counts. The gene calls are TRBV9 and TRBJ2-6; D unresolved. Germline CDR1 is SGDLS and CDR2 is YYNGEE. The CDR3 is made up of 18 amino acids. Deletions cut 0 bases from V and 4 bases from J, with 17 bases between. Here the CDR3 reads CASSVVPPTRWGANVLTF. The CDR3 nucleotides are TGTGCCAGCAGCGTAGTTCCCCCTACAAGGTGGGGGGCCAACGTCCTGACTTTC.

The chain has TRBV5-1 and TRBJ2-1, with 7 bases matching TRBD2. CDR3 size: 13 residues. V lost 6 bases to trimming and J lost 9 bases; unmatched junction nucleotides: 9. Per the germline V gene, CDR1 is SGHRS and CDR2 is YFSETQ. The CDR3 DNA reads TGCGCCAGCACGACGGGAGGTTTAAGTGAGCAGTTCTTC. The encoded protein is CASTTGGLSEQFF.

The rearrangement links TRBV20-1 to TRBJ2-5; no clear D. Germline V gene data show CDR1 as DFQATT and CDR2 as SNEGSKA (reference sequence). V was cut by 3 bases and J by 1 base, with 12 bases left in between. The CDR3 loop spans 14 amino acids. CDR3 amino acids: CSASLGPSQETQYF. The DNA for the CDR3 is TGCAGTGCTAGCCTGGGTCCTAGCCAAGAGACCCAGTACTTC.

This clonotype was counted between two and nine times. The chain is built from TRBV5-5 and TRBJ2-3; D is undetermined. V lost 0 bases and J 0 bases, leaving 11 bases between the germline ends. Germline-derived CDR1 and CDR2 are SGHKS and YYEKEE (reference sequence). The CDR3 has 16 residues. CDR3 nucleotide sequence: TGTGCCAGCAGCTTGGCCCCTAGGTTAAGCACAGATACGCAGTATTTT. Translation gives CASSLAPRLSTDTQYF.

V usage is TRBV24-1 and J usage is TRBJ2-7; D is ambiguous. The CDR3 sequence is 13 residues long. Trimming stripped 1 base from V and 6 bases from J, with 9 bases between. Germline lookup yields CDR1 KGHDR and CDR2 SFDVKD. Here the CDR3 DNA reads TGTGCCACCAGTGATTTTACAGCTCGCGAGCAGTACTTC. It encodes CATSDFTAREQYF.

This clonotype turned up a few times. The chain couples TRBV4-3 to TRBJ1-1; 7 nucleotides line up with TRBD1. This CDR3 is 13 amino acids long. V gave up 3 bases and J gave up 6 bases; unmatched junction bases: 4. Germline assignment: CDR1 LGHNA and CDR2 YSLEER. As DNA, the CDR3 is TGCGCCAGCAGCCATTATCAGGGGGCTGAAGCTTTCTTT. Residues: CASSHYQGAEAFF.